These 32 T cell receptor beta chains came from one sample sequenced in a study of T-cell reconstitution after alpha-beta-depleted transplantation in children. Unique molecular identifiers were used in preparing the TCRbeta library. TCRdb re-called the PCR reads through MiXCR, storing one row per CDR3 protein. The sample carries 500,000 or so distinct CDR3 sequences, over 25% recorded once. The sequencing here drew on PBMCs from the stem cell graft donor, taken from the stem cell graft. These receptors came from a human donor who donated a stem cell graft to a child with aplastic anemia.

Only one count was recorded for this clonotype. J is TRBJ2-2 and V is TRBV12-3 or TRBV12-4, with TRBD2 matching 7 bases. The CDR3 runs to 14 residues. V dropped 8 bases and J dropped 5; count of bases not matched to a gene: 8. CDR3 nucleotide sequence: TGTGCCAGCTCTGCGGGGGTGGGAACCGGGGAGCTGTTTTTT. Residues: CASSAGVGTGELFF.

The chain couples TRBV24-1 to TRBJ2-3, with D possibly matching TRBD2 (6 bases). V lost 5 bases and J lost 4, with 30 bases in between. Germline assignment: CDR1 KGHDR and CDR2 SFDVKD. The CDR3 totals 20 residues. CDR3 sequence reads: CATSVAPGRREMGRPDTQYF. The CDR3 nucleotides are TGTGCCACCAGTGTCGCTCCCGGCCGCAGGGAAATGGGGAGGCCAGATACGCAGTATTTT.

The sample holds a few counts of this clonotype. The chain carries TRBV20-1 and TRBJ1-1, with D possibly TRBD1 on 6 matching bases. Trimming took 3 bases from V and 8 from J, leaving 19 bases between them. Germline V gives CDR1 DFQATT, CDR2 SNEGSKA (reference sequence). This CDR3 comprises 14 residues. CDR3 DNA: TGCAGTGCTAGGCGAATCAGGGGCCCCGCCGAAGCTTTCTTT. This encodes CSARRIRGPAEAFF.

This chain uses TRBV6-2 or TRBV6-3 with TRBJ2-1; 9 bases line up with TRBD2. This CDR3 contains 16 residues. CDR1 is MNHEY, CDR2 SVGEGT, per germline. V lost 5 bases, J lost 7 bases, and 12 bases stayed unmatched. The CDR3 DNA follows: TGTGCCAGCAGTCCGTATAGCGGGAGCCGAAGGAATGAGCAGTTCTTC. It specifies CASSPYSGSRRNEQFF.

The table lists this clonotype with a count of one. The rearrangement uses TRBV4-2 and TRBJ2-1, with 10 bases that match TRBD2. The CDR3 consists of 14 residues. Unmatched junction bases numbered 10, after V lost 2 bases and J lost 15 bases. The germline gives CDR1 LGHNA, CDR2 YNFKEQ. The CDR3 is CASSQRGASGSVFF. Here the CDR3 DNA reads TGTGCCAGCAGCCAAAGGGGGGCTAGCGGGAGTGTGTTCTTC.

This chain links TRBV7-9 with TRBJ2-7; the D gene could be TRBD1 or TRBD2 (6 bases each). V lost 6 bases and J lost 2, with 11 bases in between. The CDR3 extends over 13 amino acids. The germline V gene encodes CDR1 SEHNR and CDR2 FQNEAQ (reference sequence). The DNA of the CDR3 is TGTGCCAGCAGAGGAGGGGGGACCTACGAGCAGTACTTC. Translation gives CASRGGGTYEQYF. The entire variable domain, with the rest obtained from reference TRBV7-9 and TRBJ2-7, is as follows: DTGVSQNPRHKITKRGQNVTFRCDPISEHNRLYWYRQTLGQGPEFLTYFQNEAQLEKSRLLSDRFSAERPKGSFSTLEIQRTEQGDSAMYLCASRGGGTYEQYFGPGTRLTVT.

V is TRBV24-1 and J is TRBJ1-1; D not certain. Trimming pared 0 bases from V and 6 bases from J, leaving 7 bases between. CDR1 and CDR2 from the germline V gene are KGHDR and SFDVKD. This CDR3 is 13 amino acids long. The CDR3 bases are TGTGCCACCAGTGATTTGGAGAGCTCTGAAGCTTTCTTT. Translated, it gives CATSDLESSEAFF.

This clonotype was counted only a few times. The chain employs TRBV9 and TRBJ2-7; 9 bases line up with TRBD2. Per the germline V gene, CDR1 is SGDLS and CDR2 is YYNGEE. The V gene end was trimmed by 0 bases and the J gene end by 3 bases; junction bases not matched to a gene: 13. CDR3 length equals 18 residues. The DNA of the CDR3 is TGTGCCAGCAGCGTAGGGCGGAGTGGCGGGAGGGATAACTACGAGCAGTACTTC. As protein: CASSVGRSGGRDNYEQYF.

This clonotype was seen a handful of times. The chain uses TRBV7-8 and TRBJ2-2; D may be TRBD2 (6 bases). CDR3 length: 16 amino acids. The V end lost 1 base, the J end lost 7 bases, and 16 bases lay between the germline ends. Germline values: CDR1 SGHVS, CDR2 FQNEAQ. CDR3 residues: CASSLVAKGGGGELFF. CDR3 in DNA: TGTGCCAGCAGCTTAGTGGCGAAGGGAGGCGGCGGGGAGCTGTTTTTT.

The chain recombines TRBV30 with TRBJ2-7; 12 nucleotides align to TRBD1. V shed 7 bases, J shed 8 bases, and the junction held 9 bases outside the gene matches. Germline CDR1 is GTSNPN and CDR2 is SVGIG (reference sequence). The CDR3 is 13 amino acids. For the CDR3, the DNA is TGTGCCTCCCGGGACAGGGGGCGAATGAAGCAGTACGTC. This translates into CASRDRGRMKQYV.

This clonotype was recorded a few times. This sequence joins TRBV2 and TRBJ2-7, with D uncertain. This CDR3 is 13 amino acids long. V lost 5 bases, J lost 2 bases, and 10 bases lay in between. CDR1 is SNHLY, CDR2 FYNNEI, per germline. The chain's CDR3 is CASSRLETYEQYV. In DNA form, the CDR3 reads TGTGCCAGCAGTCGTCTGGAGACCTACGAGCAGTACGTC.

The sample holds a few counts of this clonotype. This chain connects TRBV27 to TRBJ2-7, with D maybe TRBD2 (5 bases). Germline loops: CDR1 MNHEY, CDR2 SMNVEV (reference sequence). The V gene lost 2 bases and the J gene lost 2 bases, with 13 bases spanning the gap. This CDR3 is built from 15 residues. In DNA form, the CDR3 reads TGTGCCAGCAGTTTAGGCAGCGGAACCCCCTACGAGCAGTACTTC. Its translation: CASSLGSGTPYEQYF.

There are a few counts of this clonotype. The V gene is TRBV29-1, the J gene TRBJ1-2; D is unresolved. Germline V gene data show CDR1 as SQVTM and CDR2 as ANQGSEA. CDR3 size: 13 residues. Trimming stripped 4 bases from V and 0 bases from J, with 9 bases between. CDR3 sequence (DNA): TGCAGCGTTGCCAGCCACCCTAACTATGGCTACACCTTC. Residues: CSVASHPNYGYTF.

This clonotype was observed a handful of times. The rearrangement uses TRBV12-3 or TRBV12-4 and TRBJ2-2; 8 nucleotides match TRBD1. The junction had 4 bases not matched to a gene; V was cut back by 4 bases and J by 3 bases. There are 15 residues in the CDR3. DNA for the CDR3: TGTGCCAGCAGTTACGGACAGGGCTACACCGGGGAGCTGTTTTTT. Protein sequence: CASSYGQGYTGELFF.

This clonotype was observed a few times. The chain couples TRBV20-1 to TRBJ2-2; D unclear. The CDR3 loop spans 12 amino acids. With 3 bases removed from V and 6 bases from J, the gap between germline ends came to 8 bases. Germline loops: CDR1 DFQATT, CDR2 SNEGSKA (reference sequence). The CDR3 loop is CSARKESGELFF. The CDR3 nucleotides are TGCAGTGCTAGGAAAGAATCCGGGGAGCTGTTTTTT.

V gene TRBV27 combines with J gene TRBJ1-2; maybe TRBD1 (6 bases). Per the germline V gene, CDR1 is MNHEY and CDR2 is SMNVEV (reference sequence). The CDR3 is made up of 14 amino acids. V dropped 5 bases and J dropped 8 bases, with 18 bases sitting between them. The CDR3 region is CASSLEGGVRGYTF. The CDR3 nucleotides read TGTGCCAGCAGTCTGGAGGGGGGAGTTAGGGGCTACACCTTC.

This clonotype was picked up a small number of times. The chain couples TRBV12-5 to TRBJ2-7; 11 bases fit TRBD2. The trim removed 1 base at V and 1 base at J, leaving 0 bases unmatched. This CDR3 is 15 amino acids long. The V gene's germline CDR1 is LGHNT and CDR2 FRNRAP. The CDR3 is CASGLGLAGSYEQYF. The CDR3 bases are TGTGCTAGTGGTTTGGGACTAGCGGGGTCCTACGAGCAGTACTTC.

V is TRBV19 and J is TRBJ2-3; D might be TRBD1 (5 bases). V lost 3 bases to trimming and J lost 4 bases, with 11 bases between them. Per the germline V gene, CDR1 is LNHDA and CDR2 is SQIVND (reference sequence). This CDR3 has 14 amino acids. Here the CDR3 reads CASSMGRSADTQYF. DNA of the CDR3: TGTGCCAGTAGTATGGGGCGGAGCGCAGATACGCAGTATTTT.

This clonotype was counted between two and nine times. V and J are TRBV7-9 and TRBJ2-4; D perhaps matches TRBD2 (6 bases). V dropped 5 bases and J dropped 0 bases, with 17 bases sitting between them. The CDR3 consists of 17 residues. From germline, CDR1 is SEHNR and CDR2 FQNEAQ (reference sequence). DNA of the CDR3: TGTGCCAGCAGCCCCGCGGGACTCAGACTAGCCAAAAACATTCAGTACTTC. It specifies CASSPAGLRLAKNIQYF.

The V call is TRBV20-1, the J call TRBJ1-4; D is unclear. The germline V and J ends were trimmed by 0 bases and 8 bases, with 19 bases remaining between them. There are 16 residues in the CDR3. Germline-derived CDR1 and CDR2 are DFQATT and SNEGSKA (reference sequence). The CDR3 loop is CSARDFVLGISEKLFF. The CDR3 DNA reads TGCAGTGCTAGAGATTTTGTGTTGGGGATTTCGGAAAAACTGTTTTTT.

This clonotype was recorded many times. This chain uses TRBV6-1 with TRBJ1-2; D gene ambiguous. Trimming left V 10 bases short and J 4 bases short, with 16 bases between. This CDR3 has 13 amino acids. From germline, CDR1 is MNHNS and CDR2 SASEGT. CDR3 loop: CATFNERIYGYTF. In DNA form, the CDR3 reads TGTGCCACCTTTAACGAGAGGATCTATGGCTACACCTTC.

The sample holds a few counts of this clonotype. CDR3 DNA sequence: TGCAGCGTTTCATCGGCAATCCTGAACACTGAAGCTTTCTTT. Protein product: CSVSSAILNTEAFF. The J gene is TRBJ1-1, the V gene TRBV29-1; no clear D. In germline, CDR1 is SQVTM, CDR2 ANQGSEA. V was shortened by 5 bases and J by 0 bases, with 13 bases between the two germline ends. This CDR3 has 14 amino acids.

This clonotype showed up just a few times. The chain has TRBV11-2 and TRBJ2-1; D is unclear. The CDR3 contains 16 residues. From germline, CDR1 is SGHAT and CDR2 FQNNGV. V was shortened by 2 bases and J by 8 bases, with 19 bases between the two germline ends. The CDR3 region has the DNA TGTGCCAGCAGCTTAAGTTCCCCGATAGAAGTCCATGAGCAGTTCTTC. It translates to CASSLSSPIEVHEQFF.

The sample holds a few counts of this clonotype. The rearrangement joins TRBV18 to TRBJ1-1, with unresolved D. Germline assignment: CDR1 KGHSH and CDR2 LQKENI. This CDR3 comprises 14 residues. V was trimmed by 4 bases and J by 0 bases, leaving 9 bases between them. CDR3 loop: CASSHRQVNTEAFF. CDR3 DNA: TGTGCCAGCTCACACCGTCAGGTGAACACTGAAGCTTTCTTT.

This clonotype was observed a few times. This chain connects TRBV7-8 to TRBJ2-3; TRBD2 aligns across 11 bases. CDR1 is SGHVS, CDR2 FQNEAQ, per germline. The CDR3 sequence is 17 residues long. V lost 1 base and J lost 0; bases outside the gene matches: 3. The CDR3 loop is CASSLGTSGSSTDTQYF. CDR3 coding DNA: TGTGCCAGCAGCTTAGGGACTAGCGGGTCTAGCACAGATACGCAGTATTTT.

V is TRBV28 and J is TRBJ2-7; 9 bases agree with TRBD1. The germline CDR1 and CDR2 sequences are MDHEN and SYDVKM. Losses at the gene ends were 8 bases for V and 3 bases for J; bases not matched to a gene: 11. The CDR3 runs 15 residues. This CDR3 reads CASLPPTGGNYEQYF. CDR3 coding DNA: TGTGCCAGCCTACCCCCGACAGGGGGGAACTACGAGCAGTACTTC.

The chain is built from TRBV9 and TRBJ2-7; possibly TRBD1 or TRBD2 for D (5 bases each). The ends were cut back, 0 bases at V and 2 bases at J, with 12 bases in the middle. Looked up from germline, CDR1 is SGDLS and CDR2 is YYNGEE. CDR3 length: 15 amino acids. This CDR3 reads CASSVGKGSTYEQYF. The DNA for the CDR3 is TGTGCCAGCAGCGTAGGAAAGGGGAGTACCTACGAGCAGTACTTC.

The chain carries TRBV29-1 and TRBJ2-2, with 9 bases that match TRBD1. With V trimmed by 6 bases and J by 0 bases, 2 bases remained unmatched. The germline gives CDR1 SQVTM, CDR2 ANQGSEA. The CDR3 length is 14 residues. This chain's CDR3 is CSVHRGPNTGELFF. In DNA form, the CDR3 reads TGCAGCGTGCACAGGGGGCCGAACACCGGGGAGCTGTTTTTT.

This clonotype was observed a handful of times. The chain links TRBV6-5 to TRBJ2-1; D gene uncertain. The CDR3 totals 13 residues. V shed 2 bases and J shed 9 bases, with 11 bases lying between them. The germline V gene encodes CDR1 MNHEY and CDR2 SVGAGI. The CDR3 region is CASSYLSGGEQFF. The CDR3 nucleotides read TGTGCCAGCAGTTACCTTTCGGGCGGTGAGCAGTTCTTC.

This clonotype occurred a few times. The chain employs TRBV20-1 and TRBJ1-1; no definite D call. The CDR3 loop spans 14 amino acids. Germline lookup yields CDR1 DFQATT and CDR2 SNEGSKA (reference sequence). Trimming removed 3 bases at V and 1 base at J, with 12 bases between. The CDR3 DNA sequence: TGCAGTGCTAGGGAGACCAGGAGGAACACTGAAGCTTTCTTT. This sequence encodes CSARETRRNTEAFF.

This rearrangement joins TRBV5-1 to TRBJ1-2; TRBD1 aligns across 8 bases. Germline-derived CDR1 and CDR2 are SGHRS and YFSETQ. The V gene end was trimmed by 0 bases and the J gene end by 4 bases; junction bases not matched to a gene: 8. There are 16 residues in the CDR3. This chain's CDR3 is CASSLDAGGQGYGYTF. In nucleotides, the CDR3 is TGCGCCAGCAGCTTGGATGCAGGGGGCCAAGGCTATGGCTACACCTTC.

V and J are TRBV5-1 and TRBJ1-2; 9 nucleotides agree with TRBD1. The CDR3 covers 15 residues. V gave up 0 bases and J gave up 3 bases; unmatched junction bases: 3. Germline V gene lookup returns CDR1 SGHRS and CDR2 YFSETQ. CDR3 DNA sequence: TGCGCCAGCAGCTTGGGGGACAGGGACCACTATGGCTACACCTTC. It is translated as CASSLGDRDHYGYTF.